Following are 20 T cell receptor beta chains from one sample sequenced in a study of CD4 T cells in relation to SARS-CoV-2 and coronaviruses. The protocol was immunoSEQ multiplex PCR, while the TCRdb copy is restricted to in-frame clones and leaves out a portion. Found here are about 21,000 clones, approximately 80% of them singletons; the top ten hold less than 20%. CD4+ T cells from unexposed donors were obtained before the COVID-19 pandemic (2011-2018). After approximately ten days of culture, CD4+ T cells were isolated. The antigens these receptors bind are not known. Sequencing was carried out using CD4+ T cells from PBMCs, cultured in vitro. The receptors originated from a human donor in good health.

The chain couples TRBV7-3 to TRBJ2-2, with D possibly being TRBD2 (6 bases). Germline V gives CDR1 SGHTA, CDR2 FQGTGA. The CDR3 is made up of 16 amino acids. V dropped 4 bases and J dropped 2 bases, with 14 bases sitting between them. The DNA for the CDR3 is TGTGCCAGCAGCTCCTATTTAGGGACTAACACCGGGGAGCTGTTTTTT. Protein product: CASSSYLGTNTGELFF.

This chain uses TRBV1 with TRBJ2-2. TRBV1 represents a pseudogene. The CDR3 is 15 amino acids. CDR3 residues: CTSSQDKPNTGELFF. The CDR3 DNA follows: TGCACCAGCAGCCAAGATAAACCTAACACCGGGGAGCTGTTTTTT.

The chain links TRBV5-1 to TRBJ2-7, with 7 bases aligning to TRBD1. CDR3 size: 16 residues. V shed 0 bases and J 4 bases; nucleotides not matched to a gene: 10. CDR1 and CDR2 from the germline V gene are SGHRS and YFSETQ. CDR3 residues: CASSLDTTGPGYEQYF. CDR3 nucleotide sequence: TGCGCCAGCAGCTTGGACACGACAGGGCCTGGTTACGAGCAGTACTTC.

J is TRBJ2-2 and V is TRBV7-3, with D tentatively TRBD1 (5 bases). The CDR3 is made up of 23 amino acids. Trimming pared 1 base from V and 5 bases from J, leaving 35 bases between. Per the germline V gene, CDR1 is SGHTA and CDR2 is FQGTGA. The chain's CDR3 is CASSLNRVELLEGATVRTGELFF. As DNA, the CDR3 is TGTGCCAGCAGCTTAAATAGGGTTGAGCTTTTAGAAGGGGCTACTGTGAGGACCGGGGAGCTGTTTTTT.

To note about this clone: Distinct nucleotide sequences in the sample also encode this CDR3. This rearrangement joins TRBV7-2 to TRBJ1-5, with 7 bases that match TRBD1. Germline lookup yields CDR1 SGHTA and CDR2 FQGNSA. The CDR3 has 14 residues. V shed 3 bases, J shed 6 bases, and the junction held 5 bases outside the gene matches. CDR3 DNA sequence: TGTGCCAGCAGCTTTCTCCAGGGGGGTCAGCCCCAGCATTTT. This translates into CASSFLQGGQPQHF.

The rearrangement joins TRBV29-1 to TRBJ2-3; 8 bases are shared with TRBD2. The CDR3 covers 13 residues. Germline V lookup: CDR1 SQVTM, CDR2 ANQGSEA. With 6 bases clipped from V and 2 bases from J, the junction kept 4 bases outside the gene matches. CDR3 residues: CSVREGPTDTQYF. The CDR3 nucleotides are TGCAGCGTCCGGGAGGGGCCCACAGATACGCAGTATTTT.

V and J are TRBV2 and TRBJ2-5; D is uncertain. CDR1 SNHLY and CDR2 FYNNEI come from the germline V gene. The CDR3 is made up of 14 amino acids. V lost 6 bases to trimming and J lost 5 bases, with 16 bases between them. The DNA for the CDR3 is TGTGCCAGCAGCGCCCAGGTTGCGATGGAGACCCAGTACTTC. Translating gives CASSAQVAMETQYF.

The chain uses TRBV28 and TRBJ2-1; 10 bases are shared with TRBD2. From germline, CDR1 is MDHEN and CDR2 SYDVKM. The CDR3 loop spans 15 amino acids. The V gene end was trimmed by 6 bases and the J gene end by 4 bases; junction bases not matched to a gene: 6. As DNA, the CDR3 is TGTGCCAGCAGAACTACTAGCGGGATGTACAATGAGCAGTTCTTC. Encoded protein: CASRTTSGMYNEQFF.

The chain couples TRBV5-5 to TRBJ1-5; the match to TRBD1 covers 10 bases. The V gene's germline CDR1 is SGHKS and CDR2 YYEKEE (reference sequence). V lost 4 bases to trimming and J lost 0 bases; unmatched junction nucleotides: 7. The CDR3 is 17 amino acids. DNA for the CDR3: TGTGCCAGCAGCCCGGGGACAGGGGTGAATAGCAATCAGCCCCAGCATTTT. Translating it yields CASSPGTGVNSNQPQHF.

The chain recombines TRBV5-1 with TRBJ2-3; D remains unclear. Germline lookup yields CDR1 SGHRS and CDR2 YFSETQ. V was trimmed by 2 bases and J by 1 base, leaving 5 bases between them. The CDR3 length is 13 residues. The CDR3 spells CASSFQRTDTQYF. As DNA, the CDR3 is TGCGCCAGCAGCTTCCAACGCACAGATACGCAGTATTTT.

This chain uses TRBV5-1 with TRBJ1-2, with 7 positions matching TRBD1. In germline, CDR1 is SGHRS, CDR2 YFSETQ. The CDR3 loop spans 15 amino acids. V was clipped by 2 bases and J by 5 bases; unmatched bases: 9. The CDR3, as DNA: TGCGCCAGCAGCTTAGGAGACAGGGAAAATTATGGCTACACCTTC. Its translation: CASSLGDRENYGYTF. The complete variable domain, with remaining parts taken from reference TRBV5-1 and TRBJ1-2, reads KAGVTQTPRYLIKTRGQQVTLSCSPISGHRSVSWYQQTPGQGLQFLFEYFSETQRNKGNFPGRFSGRQFSNSRSEMNVSTLELGDSALYLCASSLGDRENYGYTFGSGTRLTVV.

The genes are TRBV7-3 and TRBJ2-5; 8 bases are a match to TRBD2. Germline V gene data show CDR1 as SGHTA and CDR2 as FQGTGA. Trimming took 2 bases from V and 4 from J; bases not matched to a gene: 3. CDR3 length: 14 amino acids. The chain's CDR3 is CASSLFGGGETQYF. CDR3 bases: TGTGCCAGCAGCTTATTCGGGGGGGGAGAGACCCAGTACTTC.

The V gene is TRBV27, the J gene TRBJ2-7; no definite D call. There are 13 residues in the CDR3. The germline gives CDR1 MNHEY, CDR2 SMNVEV (reference sequence). Trimming pared 2 bases from V and 2 bases from J, leaving 7 bases between. The CDR3 nucleotides are TGTGCCAGCAGTTTAGGTACTCCCTACGAGCAGTACTTC. Protein product: CASSLGTPYEQYF.

V and J are TRBV18 and TRBJ2-1, with D uncertain. CDR1 is KGHSH, CDR2 LQKENI, per germline. V lost 4 bases to trimming and J lost 6 bases, with 13 bases between them. This CDR3 has 14 amino acids. The CDR3 bases are TGTGCCAGCTCACTAAACCACGGTACCAATGAGCAGTTCTTC. This gives the protein CASSLNHGTNEQFF.

This chain links TRBV9 with TRBJ1-1; D unresolved. This CDR3 is built from 13 residues. V lost 4 bases, J lost 8 bases, and 15 bases lay in between. Germline CDR1 and CDR2: SGDLS and YYNGEE. CDR3 protein: CASSPTPGGEAFF. In nucleotides, the CDR3 is TGTGCCAGCAGCCCTACCCCGGGCGGCGAAGCTTTCTTT.

The gene calls are TRBV7-3 and TRBJ2-3, with 12 bases that match TRBD2. The length of the CDR3 is 20 residues. Germline CDR1 and CDR2: SGHTA and FQGTGA. Unmatched junction bases numbered 13, after V lost 3 bases and J lost 0 bases. The CDR3 bases are TGTGCCAGCAGCTTGGGTCGGTGGACTAGCGGGACTGCTAGCACAGATACGCAGTATTTT. Translated: CASSLGRWTSGTASTDTQYF.

The J gene is TRBJ1-5, the V gene TRBV3-1 (or the pseudogene TRBV3-2); no reliable D call. The CDR3 sequence is 14 residues long. Germline V gene lookup returns CDR1 LGHDT and CDR2 YNNKEL (reference sequence). The V gene lost 0 bases and the J gene lost 3 bases, with 6 bases spanning the gap. DNA for the CDR3: TGTGCCAGCAGCCAAGATATGACCAATCAGCCCCAGCATTTT. This translates into CASSQDMTNQPQHF.

The chain is built from TRBV19 and TRBJ1-6; D is undetermined. Trimming cost V 3 bases and J 7 bases, with 10 bases left between them. Per the germline V gene, CDR1 is LNHDA and CDR2 is SQIVND (reference sequence). This CDR3 is built from 14 residues. The chain's CDR3 is CASSIWQANSPLHF. The CDR3 coding sequence is TGTGCCAGTAGTATTTGGCAGGCCAATTCACCCCTCCACTTT.

The chain links TRBV15 to TRBJ2-5; 8 bases are a match to TRBD1. Germline lookup yields CDR1 LNHNV and CDR2 YYDKDF (reference sequence). The ends lost 1 base at V and 4 bases at J; junction bases unmatched: 5. The CDR3 totals 15 residues. CDR3 sequence reads: CATSRGGTGGETQYF. CDR3 DNA sequence: TGTGCCACCAGCAGAGGTGGCACAGGGGGAGAGACCCAGTACTTC. Drawing the rest from reference TRBV15 and TRBJ2-5, the complete variable domain is DAMVIQNPRYQVTQFGKPVTLSCSQTLNHNVMYWYQQKSSQAPKLLFHYYDKDFNNEADTPDNFQSRRPNTSFCFLDIRSPGLGDTAMYLCATSRGGTGGETQYFGPGTRLLVL.

CDR3 protein: CASSHKWAGATEAFF. CDR3 in DNA: TGTGCCAGCAGCCATAAGTGGGCGGGGGCCACTGAAGCTTTCTTT. The chain carries TRBV3-1 (or the pseudogene TRBV3-2) and TRBJ1-1; tentatively, D is TRBD1 (6 bases). This CDR3 contains 15 residues. Deletions cut 3 bases from V and 4 bases from J, with 15 bases between. Germline loops: CDR1 LGHDT, CDR2 YNNKEL (reference sequence).